This T cell receptor beta chain was found in a study of control samples from healthy donors and cancer patients. CDR1 is MNHEY, CDR2 SMNVEV, per germline (reference sequence). V was pared by 10 bases and J by 4 bases, with 11 bases between. The CDR3 sequence is 13 residues long. Sequencing used immunoSEQ multiplex PCR; TCRdb keeps in-frame clones, though not all of them. The table includes approximately 40,000 clones, about 75% detected once. Sequenced material: formalin-fixed, paraffin-embedded tissue. The sequence was obtained from a male donor with melanoma. This chain links TRBV27 with TRBJ1-6; D is ambiguous. CDR3 sequence: CANSSGYNSPLHF. The CDR3 DNA reads as TGTGCCAACAGCTCGGGTTATAATTCACCCCTCCACTTT.